Sequencing of this T cell receptor (beta chain) was carried out in a study of post-analysis software for immune sequencing data. Study-wide context: Some patients lacked subtype; others had relapsing-remitting, secondary progressive or progressive-relapsing disease.

Study observations and caveats: The study found significantly lower normalized Chao1 diversity in multiple sclerosis patients than in controls. Higher frequency in patients than in controls was seen for roughly five TRBV segments, with TRBV5-6, TRBV5-1 and TRBV20-1 among them. Same-batch samples co-clustered strongly by F measure.

In this sample, this clonotype turned up a few times. Its antigen remains unidentified. Looked up from germline, CDR1 is KGHDR and CDR2 is SFDVKD. V dropped 1 base and J dropped 5 bases, with 11 bases sitting between them. This CDR3 region has 15 residues. Sequencing libraries made from TCR beta cDNA carried unique molecular identifiers. T cells numbering about 0.95 to 10 million gave rise to roughly 0.5 million cDNA molecules. Each CDR3 protein gets one entry after TCRdb re-called the PCR reads with MiXCR. Of 650,000 to 850,000 distinct CDR3 sequences in the sample, about 50% were seen once. The receptor's source is a girl aged 10 to 17 with multiple sclerosis. The chain couples TRBV24-1 to TRBJ2-1, with D perhaps TRBD1 or TRBD2 (5 bases each). The sample consisted of blood. The CDR3 sequence: CATSDFRDGDNEQFF. CDR3 nucleotides: TGTGCCACCAGTGATTTCCGGGACGGCGACAATGAGCAGTTCTTC.